The source of this T cell receptor (beta chain) is a study of molecular identifiers for immune sequencing clone quantification. V gave up 10 bases and J gave up 2 bases, with 15 bases separating them. CDR1 LNHDA and CDR2 SQIVND come from the germline V gene (reference sequence). This CDR3 is 14 amino acids long. One entry per CDR3 protein results from TCRdb running MiXCR on the PCR reads. The table has some 680,000 distinct CDR3 sequences, about 25% seen once; the top ten hold 0.78%. This clonotype has a count of ten or more. This rearrangement joins TRBV19 to TRBJ1-5; D remains unclear. This clonotype was sampled from a human donor in good health. Some libraries in this study had Jurkat cell RNA spiked in. The sample comprised naive CD8+ T cells from blood, with Jurkat cell RNA spiked in. Subset in this sample: FACS-sorted CD8+CD4-CCR7+CD45RA+ naive T cells. The CDR3 coding sequence is TGTGCCACCTCGAAGGCGGTTGGCAATCAGCCCCAGCATTTT. It yields the protein CATSKAVGNQPQHF.